These 11 T cell receptor beta chains were all obtained from the same sample, sequenced in a study of blood T cell repertoires in COVID-19. The repertoire was sequenced with immunoSEQ multiplex PCR; TCRdb's copy has only in-frame clones and lacks some. The sample records 35,000 to 40,000 clones, about four fifths being singletons. Material: peripheral blood. All receptors derive from a human donor with acute or convalescent COVID-19. The donor label of this sample is uncertain.

This chain joins TRBV7-9 and TRBJ2-1; 13 nucleotides match TRBD2. Losses at the gene ends were 4 bases for V and 8 bases for J; bases not matched to a gene: 8. Germline CDR1 is SEHNR and CDR2 is FQNEAQ (reference sequence). The CDR3 has 16 amino acids. This CDR3 is CASSSTSGGASDEQFF. CDR3 nucleotide sequence: TGTGCCAGCAGCTCTACTAGCGGGGGGGCCAGCGATGAGCAGTTCTTC.

The V gene is TRBV6-5, the J gene TRBJ1-3; D gene unclear. From germline, CDR1 is MNHEY and CDR2 SVGAGI. The CDR3 is made up of 13 amino acids. The V and J ends lost 6 bases and 4 bases respectively, with 10 bases between them. This CDR3 reads CASSMSRGNTIYF. As DNA, the CDR3 is TGTGCCAGCAGCATGAGCAGGGGAAACACCATATATTTT.

This clone is a singleton in its sample. The chain carries TRBV27 and TRBJ1-2; TRBD1 agrees at 11 bases. The CDR3 totals 18 residues. Germline CDR1 is MNHEY and CDR2 is SMNVEV (reference sequence). V lost 3 bases, J lost 1 base, and 10 bases stayed unmatched. The CDR3 region has the DNA TGTGCCAGCAGTTTGGCCGCGGGACAGGGGGTTTTTAACTATGGCTACACCTTC. Its translation: CASSLAAGQGVFNYGYTF.

This clone was recorded a few times. The chain recombines TRBV14 with TRBJ1-4, with TRBD1 as a possible D gene (6 bases). The CDR3 runs to 14 residues. Germline V gives CDR1 SGHDN, CDR2 FVKESK. Trimming took 3 bases from V and 8 from J, leaving 13 bases between them. Here the CDR3 DNA reads TGTGCCAGCAGCCAGACCAGGGGTGGCGAAAAACTGTTTTTT. Its translation: CASSQTRGGEKLFF.

Points on this clone: Within the sample, other DNA sequences also encode this same CDR3. The chain couples TRBV13 to TRBJ2-1, with 7 bases aligning to TRBD2. V shed 0 bases and J 1 base; nucleotides not matched to a gene: 3. From germline, CDR1 is PRHDT and CDR2 FYEKMQ (reference sequence). The CDR3 length is 16 residues. For the CDR3, the DNA is TGTGCCAGCAGCTTAGGAGGCGGGAGTTCCTACAATGAGCAGTTCTTC. Translated, it gives CASSLGGGSSYNEQFF.

The chain links TRBV7-8 to TRBJ1-4; 10 bases are shared with TRBD1. CDR1 and CDR2 (germline): SGHVS, FQNEAQ. J lost 5 bases, V lost 5 bases, and 5 bases had no gene match. The CDR3 consists of 15 residues. CDR3 loop: CASSERQGANEKLFF. The CDR3 coding sequence is TGTGCCAGCAGCGAACGACAGGGGGCGAATGAAAAACTGTTTTTT.

With respect to this clone: The junction departs from the called germline gene at one end, perhaps through a read error. The chain employs TRBV6-5 and TRBJ2-5, with a tentative D call TRBD2 (6 bases). Germline CDR1 reads MNHEY; CDR2 reads SVGAGI. The CDR3 length is 14 residues. CDR3 sequence: CASSTRPTGEIQYF. The CDR3 region has the DNA TGTGCCAGCAGCACTCGCCCAACGGGAGAGATCCAGTACTTC.

The chain employs TRBV2 and TRBJ1-1; D is undetermined. Trimming removed 7 bases at V and 3 bases at J, with 9 bases between. Per the germline V gene, CDR1 is SNHLY and CDR2 is FYNNEI. The CDR3 has 12 amino acids. CDR3 in amino acids: CASNPMDTEAFF. The CDR3 nucleotides read TGTGCCAGCAACCCTATGGACACTGAAGCTTTCTTT.

The chain is built from TRBV29-1 and TRBJ2-3; perhaps TRBD1 as D (6 bases). Per germline, CDR1 SQVTM and CDR2 ANQGSEA. Trimming removed 7 bases at V and 5 bases at J, with 16 bases between. The CDR3 runs 13 residues. CDR3 coding DNA: TGCAGCGGCGATTACAGGGCGCGAGATACGCAGTATTTT. Its protein is CSGDYRARDTQYF.

The chain employs TRBV19 and TRBJ1-1; D is unclear. Between the trimmed V and J ends, which lost 4 bases and 1 base, there was a span of 10 bases. The germline CDR1 and CDR2 sequences are LNHDA and SQIVND (reference sequence). The CDR3 is 14 amino acids. The CDR3 spells CASSTGYRNTEAFF. Here the CDR3 DNA reads TGTGCCAGTAGTACGGGGTACCGGAACACTGAAGCTTTCTTT.

The chain couples TRBV28 to TRBJ2-1; 9 nucleotides agree with TRBD2. The CDR3 runs 16 residues. Germline CDR1 MDHEN, CDR2 SYDVKM. V shed 2 bases and J 6 bases; nucleotides not matched to a gene: 8. The CDR3 DNA follows: TGTGCCAGCAGTTTAGCGGGAGGGCTCAGTCGCAATGAGCAGTTCTTC. This gives the protein CASSLAGGLSRNEQFF.